This TCR beta chain was sequenced in a study of OX40 agonist ivuxolimab in advanced cancers. Overall study context: With ivuxolimab, an agonistic anti-OX40 (CD134) antibody, patients were treated. It was permissible to have had prior anti-PD-1, anti-PD-L1 or anti-CTLA-4 therapy, and under 45% had some.

The CDR3 sequence is 16 residues long. Germline V CDR1 and CDR2: KGHSH, LQKENI. Trimming left V 1 base short and J 8 bases short, with 20 bases between. Assay: immunoSEQ multiplex PCR; the TCRdb copy retains only in-frame clones and omits some. The table lists some 140,000 clones, more than 85% of them singletons. The source material was CD4+ or CD8+ T cells sorted from blood, sampled in a trial of the OX40 agonist ivuxolimab. This receptor was identified in an adult with an advanced solid tumor such as melanoma, head and neck, liver or kidney cancer. This rearrangement joins TRBV18 to TRBJ1-1; D is uncertain. The CDR3 DNA is TGTGCCAGCTCACCACTGATCCCAGGCCGACGTCAGGAAGCTTTCTTT. Amino acids: CASSPLIPGRRQEAFF.